Below are 24 T cell receptor beta chains sequenced from a single sample in a study of blood T cell repertoires in COVID-19. Method: immunoSEQ multiplex PCR; TCRdb's copy keeps in-frame clones and lacks some. Of 110,000 or so clones listed, approximately 90% are singletons. The sequencing sample was made of peripheral blood. The source of these receptors is a woman between 45 and 65 years old with acute or convalescent COVID-19.

The chain is built from TRBV28 and TRBJ2-7; the D gene is possibly TRBD1 (7 bases). The CDR3 is 12 amino acids. Germline V lookup: CDR1 MDHEN, CDR2 SYDVKM. Trimming took 8 bases from V and 2 from J, leaving 10 bases between them. The CDR3 protein is CASAGQTYEQYF. The CDR3 DNA sequence: TGTGCCAGCGCGGGACAGACCTACGAGCAGTACTTC.

In this sample, this clone turned up once. The chain employs TRBV18 and TRBJ1-1; the D is unclear. The germline CDR1 and CDR2 sequences are KGHSH and LQKENI. This CDR3 has 13 amino acids. The V end lost 1 base, the J end lost 10 bases, and 13 bases lay between the germline ends. The CDR3 protein is CASSPQVTELAFF. The CDR3 coding sequence is TGTGCCAGCTCACCACAGGTGACGGAGTTAGCTTTCTTT.

The chain employs TRBV20-1 and TRBJ2-7; D may be TRBD2 (5 bases). The germline CDR1 and CDR2 sequences are DFQATT and SNEGSKA (reference sequence). V was shortened by 3 bases and J by 0 bases, with 9 bases between the two germline ends. The length of the CDR3 is 13 residues. The DNA for the CDR3 is TGCAGTGCTAGTTCTAGCTCCTCCTACGAGCAGTACTTC. Its protein is CSASSSSSYEQYF.

The gene calls are TRBV5-1 and TRBJ1-2, with D possibly being TRBD1 (5 bases). CDR1 is SGHRS, CDR2 YFSETQ, per germline. The CDR3 sequence is 15 residues long. V lost 4 bases to trimming and J lost 6 bases, with 19 bases between them. The CDR3 region has the DNA TGCGCCAGCAGCCAAGTGTCGGGGGTGTGGGATGGCTACACCTTC. Its translation is CASSQVSGVWDGYTF.

The chain links TRBV28 to TRBJ2-3; TRBD1 matches 7 bases. Trimming cost V 7 bases and J 0 bases; bases outside gene matches: 10. Germline values: CDR1 MDHEN, CDR2 SYDVKM. CDR3 length: 16 residues. The CDR3 loop reads CASNKRQGSSTDTQYF. As DNA, the CDR3 is TGTGCCAGCAACAAAAGACAGGGATCTAGCACAGATACGCAGTATTTT.

This sequence joins TRBV29-1 and TRBJ2-7; 7 bases map to TRBD1. V dropped 6 bases and J dropped 0; count of bases not matched to a gene: 5. Germline V gene sequence: CDR1 SQVTM, CDR2 ANQGSEA. The CDR3 is 13 amino acids. CDR3 DNA: TGCAGCGTCCCAGGACAGGACTCCTACGAGCAGTACTTC. Residues: CSVPGQDSYEQYF.

V gene TRBV18 combines with J gene TRBJ1-2; the match to TRBD1 covers 8 bases. The ends lost 2 bases at V and 8 bases at J; junction bases unmatched: 7. CDR1 is KGHSH, CDR2 LQKENI, per germline. The CDR3 totals 14 residues. The CDR3, as DNA: TGTGCCAGCTCACCAGGGACAGGATCCCGGGGCTACACCTTC. As protein: CASSPGTGSRGYTF.

This chain joins TRBV11-1 and TRBJ1-4; D uncertain. In germline, CDR1 is SGHAT, CDR2 FQDESV (reference sequence). With 6 bases removed from V and 8 bases from J, the gap between germline ends came to 13 bases. The CDR3 contains 13 residues. CDR3 amino acids: CASSLGEREKLFF. CDR3 bases: TGTGCCAGCAGTCTTGGCGAGAGGGAAAAACTGTTTTTT. Full variable domain (rest looked up from reference TRBV11-1 and TRBJ1-4): EAEVAQSPRYKITEKSQAVAFWCDPISGHATLYWYRQILGQGPELLVQFQDESVVDDSQLPKDRFSAERLKGVDSTLKIQPAELGDSAMYLCASSLGEREKLFFGSGTQLSVL.

V gene TRBV3-1 (or the pseudogene TRBV3-2) combines with J gene TRBJ2-1, with D tentatively TRBD2 (5 bases). In germline, CDR1 is LGHDT, CDR2 YNNKEL (reference sequence). This CDR3 has 17 amino acids. Trimming left V 5 bases short and J 0 bases short, with 17 bases between. CDR3 coding DNA: TGTGCCAGCAGCACGCTGGGAGCGGAGAGCTCCTACAATGAGCAGTTCTTC. It codes for CASSTLGAESSYNEQFF.

V usage is TRBV5-5 and J usage is TRBJ1-2; 9 nucleotides agree with TRBD1. With 0 bases clipped from V and 7 bases from J, the junction kept 4 bases outside the gene matches. The CDR3 spans 14 residues. Germline loops: CDR1 SGHKS, CDR2 YYEKEE (reference sequence). The CDR3 spells CASSLGQGVVGYTF. CDR3 nucleotide sequence: TGTGCCAGCAGCTTGGGACAGGGGGTCGTTGGCTACACCTTC.

This chain links TRBV6-6 with TRBJ1-5, with 7 positions matching TRBD1. Trimming cost V 10 bases and J 1 base; bases outside gene matches: 4. The CDR3 spans 13 residues. Per germline, CDR1 MNHNY and CDR2 SVGAGI (reference sequence). The DNA of the CDR3 is TGTGCCACCCAACAGGGGAGCAATCAGCCCCAGCATTTT. The encoded protein is CATQQGSNQPQHF.

The rearrangement links TRBV19 to TRBJ1-6; D ambiguous. CDR1 is LNHDA, CDR2 SQIVND, per germline (reference sequence). V dropped 5 bases and J dropped 10 bases, with 15 bases sitting between them. The CDR3 spans 14 residues. CDR3 loop: CASSPQIVGSPLHF. The DNA of the CDR3 is TGTGCCAGTAGTCCTCAGATCGTCGGGTCACCCCTCCACTTT.

This rearrangement joins TRBV19 to TRBJ2-7; 9 bases are shared with TRBD1. The V gene's germline CDR1 is LNHDA and CDR2 SQIVND (reference sequence). The CDR3 runs to 14 residues. V lost 10 bases and J lost 3; bases outside the gene matches: 10. CDR3 nucleotide sequence: TGTGCCACCACCGCGGACAGGGGAGGCTACGAGCAGTACTTC. Protein: CATTADRGGYEQYF.

The chain carries TRBV10-3 and TRBJ1-2, with TRBD1 matching 9 bases. CDR1 and CDR2 from the germline V gene are ENHRY and SYGVKD. The J segment lost 6 bases and the V segment lost 2 bases, leaving 10 bases of the junction unmatched. CDR3 length equals 16 residues. CDR3 in DNA: TGTGCCATCAGTGAGCCGTCCCGGGACAGGGTGAATGGCTACACCTTC. Its protein product is CAISEPSRDRVNGYTF.

This clone has more than one count but fewer than ten. The rearrangement uses TRBV27 and TRBJ2-1, with TRBD2 matching 7 bases. Germline values: CDR1 MNHEY, CDR2 SMNVEV (reference sequence). The CDR3 has 15 residues. The V gene end was trimmed by 5 bases and the J gene end by 7 bases; junction bases not matched to a gene: 11. The CDR3 sequence: CASSTRALGGNEQFF. In DNA form, the CDR3 reads TGTGCCAGCAGTACACGGGCTCTCGGGGGGAATGAGCAGTTCTTC.

The chain joins TRBV18 to TRBJ1-2, with D possibly matching TRBD1 (6 bases). V lost 6 bases, J lost 0 bases, and 14 bases lay in between. This CDR3 has 15 amino acids. The germline gives CDR1 KGHSH, CDR2 LQKENI. As DNA, the CDR3 is TGTGCCAGCTCCGGCGGGGGGGCGGCTAACTATGGCTACACCTTC. It translates to CASSGGGAANYGYTF.

The J gene is TRBJ1-1, the V gene TRBV4-3; 8 bases map to TRBD1. This CDR3 spans 13 amino acids. Germline-derived CDR1 and CDR2 are LGHNA and YSLEER. V was pared by 5 bases and J by 3 bases, with 2 bases of the junction left unmatched. This CDR3 is CASSSDRDTEAFF. The CDR3 DNA reads as TGCGCCAGCAGCTCGGACAGGGACACTGAAGCTTTCTTT.

The J gene is TRBJ2-2, the V gene TRBV7-2; 8 nucleotides agree with TRBD2. This CDR3 is 15 amino acids long. Germline V lookup: CDR1 SGHTA, CDR2 FQGNSA. V trimming: 5 bases; J trimming: 5 bases; junction bases outside the gene matches: 7. DNA for the CDR3: TGTGCCAGCAGCCCCATGGGACTAGGGACCGGGGAGCTGTTTTTT. It specifies CASSPMGLGTGELFF.

J is TRBJ2-1 and V is TRBV11-2; perhaps TRBD1 as D (5 bases). V lost 4 bases, J lost 5 bases, and 12 bases lay in between. The CDR3 length is 14 residues. The germline V gene encodes CDR1 SGHAT and CDR2 FQNNGV. The CDR3 DNA reads TGTGCCAGCAGCTCATACAGGCGCGACAATGAGCAGTTCTTC. Protein sequence: CASSSYRRDNEQFF.

This clone was seen a handful of times. The chain joins TRBV7-3 to TRBJ2-3; weak D call: TRBD1 (7 bases). Trimming shortened V by 4 bases and J by 3 bases, and 14 bases separated the two germline ends. The CDR3 contains 15 residues. Germline CDR1 SGHTA, CDR2 FQGTGA. The CDR3 here is CASSWGAGGTDTQYF. DNA for the CDR3: TGTGCCAGCAGCTGGGGAGCAGGGGGGACAGATACGCAGTATTTT.

The chain employs TRBV6-2 or TRBV6-3 and TRBJ2-1; 9 nucleotides match TRBD2. This CDR3 is built from 13 residues. The J segment lost 7 bases and the V segment lost 4 bases, leaving 2 bases of the junction unmatched. The germline V gene has CDR1 MNHEY and CDR2 SVGEGT. The CDR3 DNA sequence: TGTGCCAGCAGTTCCCTAGCGGGGAATGAGCAGTTCTTC. This translates into CASSSLAGNEQFF.

The chain recombines TRBV30 with TRBJ1-1, with D unclear. V lost 3 bases and J 0 bases, leaving 11 bases between the germline ends. The CDR3 contains 14 residues. Looked up from germline, CDR1 is GTSNPN and CDR2 is SVGIG (reference sequence). The CDR3 coding sequence is TGTGCCTGGAGCCTACAGCCCGTGAACACTGAAGCTTTCTTT. This encodes CAWSLQPVNTEAFF. Filled out from reference TRBV30 and TRBJ1-1, the complete variable domain reads SQTIHQWPATLVQPVGSPLSLECTVEGTSNPNLYWYRQAAGRGLQLLFYSVGIGQISSEVPQNLSASRPQDRQFILSSKKLLLSDSGFYLCAWSLQPVNTEAFFGQGTRLTVV.

The V and J genes are TRBV12-3 or TRBV12-4 and TRBJ1-1, with D possibly being TRBD1 (5 bases). This CDR3 is 13 amino acids long. The V end was cut by 8 bases, the J end by 5 bases, with 15 bases between. CDR3 sequence reads: CASQNTKGTEAFF. For the CDR3, the DNA is TGTGCCAGCCAAAACACTAAGGGGACTGAAGCTTTCTTT.

The gene calls are TRBV18 and TRBJ2-5; 11 positions match TRBD1. CDR1 and CDR2 (germline): KGHSH, LQKENI. The CDR3 extends over 17 amino acids. V dropped 5 bases and J dropped 4; count of bases not matched to a gene: 12. The CDR3 region is CASSSFSSGQGGETQYF. CDR3 nucleotide sequence: TGTGCCAGCTCATCCTTCTCCTCGGGACAGGGGGGAGAGACCCAGTACTTC.